The 17 T cell receptor beta chains presented below share a single source sample, sequenced in a study of a mutant IDH1 vaccine in newly diagnosed glioma. This sample's time point: baseline, week 1 (first vaccination visit). Sample treatment: pre-vaccination baseline after standard-of-care therapy. The protocol was immunoSEQ multiplex PCR, while the TCRdb copy is restricted to in-frame clones and leaves out a portion. The sample lists roughly 70,000 clones, just over 85% occurring once. Material: PBMCs, obtained from a glioma patient treated with radiotherapy, temozolomide or both. The receptors come from a man between 25 and 39 years old with glioma.

This chain connects TRBV27 to TRBJ1-6; no clear D gene. CDR1 and CDR2 from the germline V gene are MNHEY and SMNVEV (reference sequence). The CDR3 is made up of 15 amino acids. Trimming left V 3 bases short and J 8 bases short, with 14 bases between. The CDR3, as DNA: TGTGCCAGCAGTTTCGGCGGTAGGGTTGATTCACCCCTCCACTTT. This gives the protein CASSFGGRVDSPLHF.

The rearrangement uses TRBV6-6 and TRBJ2-2, with TRBD1 matching 7 bases. Trimming took 2 bases from V and 0 from J; bases not matched to a gene: 0. There are 15 residues in the CDR3. Germline V gene data show CDR1 as MNHNY and CDR2 as SVGAGI (reference sequence). In DNA form, the CDR3 reads TGTGCCAGCAGTTACCAGGGGGCGAACACCGGGGAGCTGTTTTTT. Amino acids: CASSYQGANTGELFF.

The rearrangement uses TRBV5-1 and TRBJ2-1; D is tentatively TRBD1 or TRBD2 (5 bases each). V shed 4 bases and J shed 0 bases, with 14 bases lying between them. Per the germline V gene, CDR1 is SGHRS and CDR2 is YFSETQ. The CDR3 loop spans 16 amino acids. The CDR3 region has the DNA TGCGCCAGCAGCGGGGACCCTCGAGGCTCCTACAATGAGCAGTTCTTC. Protein sequence: CASSGDPRGSYNEQFF.

The chain recombines TRBV2 with TRBJ2-5, with a tentative D call TRBD2 (7 bases). The DNA end is a closer match to TRBJ2-7, so the J assignment may be wrong. CDR3 length: 13 amino acids. Germline V gives CDR1 SNHLY, CDR2 FYNNEI. CDR3 sequence reads: CASSPGGVYEQYF. CDR3 in DNA: TGTGCCAGCAGTCCGGGGGGCGTCTACGAGCAGTACTTC.

This chain uses TRBV27 with TRBJ1-1; D gene unclear. V dropped 6 bases and J dropped 0 bases, with 11 bases sitting between them. Germline-derived CDR1 and CDR2 are MNHEY and SMNVEV (reference sequence). The CDR3 is 14 amino acids. The DNA for the CDR3 is TGTGCCAGCAGCGCCCGTAACTTGAACACTGAAGCTTTCTTT. Its protein product is CASSARNLNTEAFF.

The rearrangement uses TRBV14 and TRBJ1-4; a weak D match, TRBD1 (6 bases). This CDR3 contains 13 residues. Germline-derived CDR1 and CDR2 are SGHDN and FVKESK. V gave up 8 bases and J gave up 2 bases, with 9 bases separating them. The CDR3: CASQGFTNEKLFF. CDR3 in DNA: TGTGCCAGCCAGGGGTTCACTAATGAAAAACTGTTTTTT.

The gene calls are TRBV2 and TRBJ1-3; D is possibly TRBD1 (6 bases). With 7 bases removed from V and 5 bases from J, the gap between germline ends came to 18 bases. This CDR3 is 15 amino acids long. The germline CDR1 and CDR2 sequences are SNHLY and FYNNEI. The CDR3 DNA reads TGTGCCAGCAACTTCCGGGACACCACTCGAAACACCATATATTTT. As protein: CASNFRDTTRNTIYF. The full variable domain, completed using reference TRBV2 and TRBJ1-3, is EPEVTQTPSHQVTQMGQEVILRCVPISNHLYFYWYRQILGQKVEFLVSFYNNEISEKSEIFDDQFSVERPDGSNFTLKIRSTKLEDSAMYFCASNFRDTTRNTIYFGEGSWLTVV.

The chain joins TRBV7-6 to TRBJ1-2, with 7 bases identical to TRBD1. The CDR3 runs 14 residues. The V gene end was trimmed by 0 bases and the J gene end by 7 bases; junction bases not matched to a gene: 5. Germline-derived CDR1 and CDR2 are SGHVS and FNYEAQ. This chain's CDR3 is CASSLARGARGYTF. As DNA, the CDR3 is TGTGCCAGCAGCTTAGCCAGGGGGGCGCGTGGCTACACCTTC.

The chain uses TRBV28 and TRBJ1-5; no definite D call. The germline V gene encodes CDR1 MDHEN and CDR2 SYDVKM. V was cut by 2 bases and J by 9 bases, with 11 bases left in between. The CDR3 runs 13 residues. The CDR3 reads CASSLDTRAPQHF. The CDR3 DNA sequence: TGTGCCAGCAGTTTAGATACCCGCGCGCCCCAGCATTTT.

There are a few counts of this clone. The J gene is TRBJ1-4, the V gene TRBV19; the match to TRBD1 covers 7 bases. V lost 5 bases and J lost 1; bases outside the gene matches: 10. This CDR3 is 17 amino acids long. Germline CDR1 LNHDA, CDR2 SQIVND (reference sequence). CDR3 nucleotide sequence: TGTGCCAGTAGTCCCAGCGGCAGGGGGAGAACTAATGAAAAACTGTTTTTT. It is translated as CASSPSGRGRTNEKLFF.

The chain carries TRBV5-1 and TRBJ2-1; unclear D gene. CDR1 is SGHRS, CDR2 YFSETQ, per germline. The CDR3 covers 13 residues. Deletions cut 0 bases from V and 15 bases from J, with 16 bases between. The CDR3 DNA reads TGCGCCAGCAGCTTGGCCATGTTGACCGAAGGGTTCTTC. Its protein product is CASSLAMLTEGFF.

This clone occurred once. This chain uses TRBV5-5 with TRBJ2-7; 9 bases align to TRBD1. Germline loops: CDR1 SGHKS, CDR2 YYEKEE (reference sequence). The CDR3 is made up of 15 amino acids. The J segment lost 4 bases and the V segment lost 5 bases, leaving 10 bases of the junction unmatched. The CDR3 loop is CASRSYRGRGYEQYF. CDR3 DNA sequence: TGTGCCAGCAGATCTTACAGGGGGCGAGGGTACGAGCAGTACTTC.

The chain couples TRBV6-6 to TRBJ1-1; D not certain. CDR3 size: 13 residues. The germline gives CDR1 MNHNY, CDR2 SVGAGI (reference sequence). Between the trimmed V and J ends, which lost 7 bases and 11 bases, there was a span of 20 bases. The CDR3 reads CASILREGYGAFF. In nucleotides, the CDR3 is TGTGCCAGCATTTTACGGGAGGGTTATGGTGCTTTCTTT.

The genes are TRBV27 and TRBJ2-4, with 11 bases lining up with TRBD2. Looked up from germline, CDR1 is MNHEY and CDR2 is SMNVEV (reference sequence). The CDR3 runs 13 residues. The V segment lost 4 bases and the J segment 10 bases; nucleotides outside the gene matches: 3. CDR3 amino acids: CASSSASGGIQYF. As DNA, the CDR3 is TGTGCCAGCAGTTCCGCTAGCGGGGGGATTCAGTACTTC.

J is TRBJ2-4 and V is TRBV5-4, with 7 bases that match TRBD1. The CDR3 totals 16 residues. J lost 7 bases, V lost 3 bases, and 13 bases had no gene match. The germline V gene has CDR1 SGHNT and CDR2 YYREEE (reference sequence). CDR3 DNA: TGTGCCAGCAGCTCTCAACTCCAGGGGGACGGGAACATTCAGTACTTC. This codes for CASSSQLQGDGNIQYF.

The chain has TRBV7-8 and TRBJ1-2; possible D gene TRBD1, 6 bases. The CDR3 spans 15 residues. Germline CDR1 is SGHVS and CDR2 is FQNEAQ. Trimming took off 5 bases at V and 3 bases at J, with 16 bases between the two ends. CDR3 loop: CASSRNRAGYYGYTF. In DNA, the CDR3 is TGTGCCAGCAGCCGCAACAGGGCAGGGTACTATGGCTACACCTTC.

This chain links TRBV9 with TRBJ2-3; maybe TRBD1 (6 bases). CDR1 and CDR2 (germline): SGDLS, YYNGEE. Trimming cost V 2 bases and J 0 bases, with 10 bases left between them. This CDR3 region has 15 residues. CDR3: CASSVGHPSTDTQYF. The DNA of the CDR3 is TGTGCCAGCAGCGTGGGACACCCAAGCACAGATACGCAGTATTTT.